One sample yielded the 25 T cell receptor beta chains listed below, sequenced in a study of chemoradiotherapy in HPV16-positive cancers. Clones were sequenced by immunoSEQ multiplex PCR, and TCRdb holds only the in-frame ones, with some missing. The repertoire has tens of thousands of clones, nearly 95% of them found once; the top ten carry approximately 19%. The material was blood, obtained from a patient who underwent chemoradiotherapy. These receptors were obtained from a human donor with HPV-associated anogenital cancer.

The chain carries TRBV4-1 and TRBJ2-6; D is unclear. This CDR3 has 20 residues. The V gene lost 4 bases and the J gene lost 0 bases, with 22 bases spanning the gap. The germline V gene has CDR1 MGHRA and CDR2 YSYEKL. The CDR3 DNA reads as TGCGCCAGCAGCCTCAACCCTCCACGGCAGGTCTTCTCTGGGGCCAACGTCCTGACTTTC. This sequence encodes CASSLNPPRQVFSGANVLTF.

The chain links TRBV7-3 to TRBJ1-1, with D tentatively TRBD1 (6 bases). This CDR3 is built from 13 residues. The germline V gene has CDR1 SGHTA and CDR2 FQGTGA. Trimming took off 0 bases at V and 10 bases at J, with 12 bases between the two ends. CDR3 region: CASSLTLTGPAFF. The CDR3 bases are TGTGCCAGCAGCTTAACCCTAACAGGGCCAGCTTTCTTT. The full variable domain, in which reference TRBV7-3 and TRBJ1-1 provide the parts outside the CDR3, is GAGVSQTPSNKVTEKGKYVELRCDPISGHTALYWYRQSLGQGPEFLIYFQGTGAADDSGLPNDRFFAVRPEGSVSTLKIQRTERGDSAVYLCASSLTLTGPAFFGQGTRLTVV.

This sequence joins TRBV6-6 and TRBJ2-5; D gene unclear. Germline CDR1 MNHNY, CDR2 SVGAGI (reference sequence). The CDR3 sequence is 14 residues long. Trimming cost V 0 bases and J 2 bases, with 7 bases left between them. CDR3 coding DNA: TGTGCCAGCAGTTACTCGGGCAGACAAGAGACCCAGTACTTC. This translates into CASSYSGRQETQYF.

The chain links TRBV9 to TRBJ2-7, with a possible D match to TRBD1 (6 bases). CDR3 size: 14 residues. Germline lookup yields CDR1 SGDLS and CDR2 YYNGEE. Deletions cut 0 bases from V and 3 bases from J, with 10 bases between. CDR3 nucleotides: TGTGCCAGCAGCGTAGGGGTAGGGGGCTACGAGCAGTACTTC. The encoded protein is CASSVGVGGYEQYF.

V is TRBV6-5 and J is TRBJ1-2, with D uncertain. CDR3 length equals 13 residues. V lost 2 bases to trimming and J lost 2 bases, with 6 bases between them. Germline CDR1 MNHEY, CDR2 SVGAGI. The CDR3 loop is CASSYDANYGYTF. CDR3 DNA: TGTGCCAGCAGTTACGACGCCAACTATGGCTACACCTTC.

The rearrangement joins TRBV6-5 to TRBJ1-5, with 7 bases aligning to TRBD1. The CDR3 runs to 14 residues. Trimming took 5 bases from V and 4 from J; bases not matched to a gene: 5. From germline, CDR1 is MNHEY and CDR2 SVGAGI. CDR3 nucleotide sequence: TGTGCCAGCAGTCCGGACAGGAGAAATCAGCCCCAGCATTTT. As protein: CASSPDRRNQPQHF.

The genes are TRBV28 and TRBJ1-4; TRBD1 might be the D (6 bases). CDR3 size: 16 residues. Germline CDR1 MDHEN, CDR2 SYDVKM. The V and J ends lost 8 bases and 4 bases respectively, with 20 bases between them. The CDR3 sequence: CASGSLPGTRNEKLFF. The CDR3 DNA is TGTGCCAGCGGTAGTCTTCCGGGGACACGTAATGAAAAACTGTTTTTT.

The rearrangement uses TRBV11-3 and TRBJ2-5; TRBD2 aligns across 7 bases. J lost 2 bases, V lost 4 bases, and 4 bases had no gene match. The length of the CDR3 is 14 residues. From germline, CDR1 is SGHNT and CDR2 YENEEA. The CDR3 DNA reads TGTGCCAGCAGCTCCCGGACTAGTCAAGAGACCCAGTACTTC. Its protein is CASSSRTSQETQYF.

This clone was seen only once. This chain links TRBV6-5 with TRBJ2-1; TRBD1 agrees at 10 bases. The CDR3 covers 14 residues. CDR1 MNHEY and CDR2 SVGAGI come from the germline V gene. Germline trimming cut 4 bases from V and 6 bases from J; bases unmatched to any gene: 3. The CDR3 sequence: CASSWDRGGNEQFF. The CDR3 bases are TGTGCCAGCAGTTGGGACAGGGGAGGCAATGAGCAGTTCTTC.

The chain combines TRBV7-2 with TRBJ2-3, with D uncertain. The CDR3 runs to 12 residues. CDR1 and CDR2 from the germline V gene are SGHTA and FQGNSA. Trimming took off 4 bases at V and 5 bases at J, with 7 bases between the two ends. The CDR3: CASSSFLDTQYF. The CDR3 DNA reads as TGTGCCAGCAGCTCCTTCCTAGATACGCAGTATTTT.

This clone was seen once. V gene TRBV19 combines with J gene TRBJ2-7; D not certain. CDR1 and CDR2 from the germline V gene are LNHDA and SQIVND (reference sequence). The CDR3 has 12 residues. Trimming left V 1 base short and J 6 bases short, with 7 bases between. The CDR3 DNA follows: TGTGCCAGTAGTATAGGCAGTAGCGAGCAGTACTTC. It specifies CASSIGSSEQYF.

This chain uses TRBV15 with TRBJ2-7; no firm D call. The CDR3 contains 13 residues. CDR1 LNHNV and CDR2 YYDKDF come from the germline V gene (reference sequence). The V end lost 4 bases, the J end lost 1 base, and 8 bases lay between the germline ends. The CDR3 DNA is TGTGCCACCAGCAAGGGCGAGTCCTACGAGCAGTACTTC. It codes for CATSKGESYEQYF.

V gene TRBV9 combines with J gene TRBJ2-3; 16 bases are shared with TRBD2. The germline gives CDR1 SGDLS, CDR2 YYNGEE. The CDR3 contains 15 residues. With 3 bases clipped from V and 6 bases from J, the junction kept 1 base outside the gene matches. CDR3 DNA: TGTGCCAGCAGCGCGGGACTAGCGGGGGGGGATACGCAGTATTTT. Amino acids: CASSAGLAGGDTQYF. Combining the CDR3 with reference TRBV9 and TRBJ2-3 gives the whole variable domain DSGVTQTPKHLITATGQRVTLRCSPRSGDLSVYWYQQSLDQGLQFLIQYYNGEERAKGNILERFSAQQFPDLHSELNLSSLELGDSALYFCASSAGLAGGDTQYFGPGTRLTVL.

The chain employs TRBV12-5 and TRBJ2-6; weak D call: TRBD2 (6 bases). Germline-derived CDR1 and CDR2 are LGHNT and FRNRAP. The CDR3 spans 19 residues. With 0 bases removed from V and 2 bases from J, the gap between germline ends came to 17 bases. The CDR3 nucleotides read TGTGCTAGTGGTTTGGTAGGTAGAGGAGGGACGACTGGGGCCAACGTCCTGACTTTC. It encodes CASGLVGRGGTTGANVLTF.

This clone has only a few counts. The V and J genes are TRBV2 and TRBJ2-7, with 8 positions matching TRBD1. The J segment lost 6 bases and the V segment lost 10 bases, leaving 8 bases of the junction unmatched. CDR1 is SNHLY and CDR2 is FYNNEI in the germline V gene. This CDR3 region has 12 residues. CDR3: CATPGQGSEQYF. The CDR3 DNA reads TGTGCCACCCCAGGACAGGGCAGCGAGCAGTACTTC.

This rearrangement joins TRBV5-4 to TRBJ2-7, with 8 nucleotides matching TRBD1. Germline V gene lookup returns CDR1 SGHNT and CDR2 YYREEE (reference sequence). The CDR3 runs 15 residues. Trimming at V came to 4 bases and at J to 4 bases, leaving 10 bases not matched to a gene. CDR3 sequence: CASSPFAGGGYEQYF. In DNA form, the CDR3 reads TGTGCCAGCAGCCCGTTTGCAGGGGGCGGGTACGAGCAGTACTTC.

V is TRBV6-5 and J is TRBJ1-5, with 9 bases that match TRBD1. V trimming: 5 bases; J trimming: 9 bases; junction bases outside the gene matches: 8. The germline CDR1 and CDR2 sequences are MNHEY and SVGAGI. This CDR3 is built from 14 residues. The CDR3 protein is CASSPGTGKRPQHF. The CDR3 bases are TGTGCCAGCAGTCCCGGGACAGGGAAGCGGCCCCAGCATTTT.

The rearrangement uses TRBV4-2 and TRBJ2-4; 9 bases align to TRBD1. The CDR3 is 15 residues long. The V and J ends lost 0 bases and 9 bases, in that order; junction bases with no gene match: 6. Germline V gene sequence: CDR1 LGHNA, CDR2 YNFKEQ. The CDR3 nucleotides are TGTGCCAGCAGCCAAGAGACAGGACAGGGGAGCATTCAGTACTTC. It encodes CASSQETGQGSIQYF.

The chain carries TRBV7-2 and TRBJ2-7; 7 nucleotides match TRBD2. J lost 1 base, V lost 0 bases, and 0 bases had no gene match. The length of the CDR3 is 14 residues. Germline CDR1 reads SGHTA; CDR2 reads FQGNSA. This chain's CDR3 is CASSLAGGSYEQYF. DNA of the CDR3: TGTGCCAGCAGCTTAGCGGGGGGGTCCTACGAGCAGTACTTC.

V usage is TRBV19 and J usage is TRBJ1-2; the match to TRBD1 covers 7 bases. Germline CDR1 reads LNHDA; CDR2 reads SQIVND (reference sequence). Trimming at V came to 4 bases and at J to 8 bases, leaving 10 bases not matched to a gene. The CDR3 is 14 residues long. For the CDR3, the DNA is TGTGCCAGTAGTACAAGGACAGGCGGGGGAGGCTACACCTTC. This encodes CASSTRTGGGGYTF.

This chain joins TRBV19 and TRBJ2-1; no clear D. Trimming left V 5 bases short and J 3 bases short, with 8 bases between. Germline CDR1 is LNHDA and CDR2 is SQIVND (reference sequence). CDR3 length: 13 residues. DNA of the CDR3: TGTGCCAGTAGTCGGATCCACTACAATGAGCAGTTCTTC. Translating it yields CASSRIHYNEQFF.

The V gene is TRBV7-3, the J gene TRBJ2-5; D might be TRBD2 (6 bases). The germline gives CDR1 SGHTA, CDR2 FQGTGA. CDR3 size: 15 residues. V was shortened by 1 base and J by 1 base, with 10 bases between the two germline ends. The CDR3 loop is CASSLIGSGQETQYF. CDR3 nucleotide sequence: TGTGCCAGCAGCTTAATAGGTAGCGGCCAAGAGACCCAGTACTTC.

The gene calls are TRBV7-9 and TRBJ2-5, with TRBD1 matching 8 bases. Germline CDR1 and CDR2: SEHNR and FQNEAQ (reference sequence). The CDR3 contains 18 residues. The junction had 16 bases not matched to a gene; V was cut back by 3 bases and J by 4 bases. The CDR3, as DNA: TGTGCCAGCAGCTTGGCAGGGGGCGCGTTACTCCTGGGAGAGACCCAGTACTTC. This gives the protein CASSLAGGALLLGETQYF.

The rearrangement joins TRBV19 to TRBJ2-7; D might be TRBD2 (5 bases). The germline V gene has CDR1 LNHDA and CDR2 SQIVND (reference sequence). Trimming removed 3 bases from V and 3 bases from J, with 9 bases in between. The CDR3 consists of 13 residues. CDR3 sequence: CASSMGEYYEQYF. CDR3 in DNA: TGTGCCAGTAGTATGGGAGAATACTACGAGCAGTACTTC.

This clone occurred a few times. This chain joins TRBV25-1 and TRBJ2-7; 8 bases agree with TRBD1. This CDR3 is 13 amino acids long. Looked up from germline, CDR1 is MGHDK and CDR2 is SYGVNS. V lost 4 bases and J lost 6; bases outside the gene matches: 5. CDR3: CASSGTGRGEQYF. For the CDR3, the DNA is TGTGCCAGCAGTGGGACAGGGCGGGGCGAGCAGTACTTC.